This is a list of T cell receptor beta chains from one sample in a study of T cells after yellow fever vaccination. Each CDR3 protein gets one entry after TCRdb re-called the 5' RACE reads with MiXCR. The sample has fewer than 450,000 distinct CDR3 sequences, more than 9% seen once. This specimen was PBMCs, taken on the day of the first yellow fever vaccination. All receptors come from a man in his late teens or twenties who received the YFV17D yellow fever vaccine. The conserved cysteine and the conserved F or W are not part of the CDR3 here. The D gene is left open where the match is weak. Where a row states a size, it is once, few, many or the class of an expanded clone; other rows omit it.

cdr3_aa: SKLRVNEQF
v_call: TRBV20-1
cdr3_length: 9
d_call: NA
clone_size: few
j_call: TRBJ2-1

cdr3_aa: SARRGDQPQH
v_call: TRBV20-1
cdr3_length: 10
d_call: NA
clone_size: many
j_call: TRBJ1-5

cdr3_aa: SGQQGGKLF
v_call: TRBV29-1
cdr3_length: 9
d_call: NA
clone_size: few
j_call: TRBJ1-4

cdr3_aa: ARSGGANTEAF
v_call: TRBV2
cdr3_length: 11
d_call: NA
clone_size: few
j_call: TRBJ1-1

cdr3_aa: ASSRTSGGANEQF
v_call: TRBV5-1
cdr3_length: 13
d_call: TRBD2
clone_size: few
j_call: TRBJ2-1

cdr3_aa: ASSSQGAYTEAF
v_call: TRBV5-1
cdr3_length: 12
d_call: TRBD1
clone_size: NA
j_call: TRBJ1-1

cdr3_aa: ASSLVGGPSGANVLT
v_call: TRBV7-2
cdr3_length: 15
d_call: NA
clone_size: NA
j_call: TRBJ2-6

cdr3_aa: AWSPTVGESGRDTQY
v_call: TRBV30
cdr3_length: 15
d_call: NA
clone_size: few
j_call: TRBJ2-3

cdr3_aa: ASSPPGDEKLF
v_call: TRBV18
cdr3_length: 11
d_call: NA
clone_size: many
j_call: TRBJ1-4

cdr3_aa: ASSDLGRTNTGELF
v_call: TRBV2
cdr3_length: 14
d_call: NA
clone_size: NA
j_call: TRBJ2-2

cdr3_aa: ASSQDSVNQPQH
v_call: TRBV3-1
cdr3_length: 12
d_call: NA
clone_size: NA
j_call: TRBJ1-5